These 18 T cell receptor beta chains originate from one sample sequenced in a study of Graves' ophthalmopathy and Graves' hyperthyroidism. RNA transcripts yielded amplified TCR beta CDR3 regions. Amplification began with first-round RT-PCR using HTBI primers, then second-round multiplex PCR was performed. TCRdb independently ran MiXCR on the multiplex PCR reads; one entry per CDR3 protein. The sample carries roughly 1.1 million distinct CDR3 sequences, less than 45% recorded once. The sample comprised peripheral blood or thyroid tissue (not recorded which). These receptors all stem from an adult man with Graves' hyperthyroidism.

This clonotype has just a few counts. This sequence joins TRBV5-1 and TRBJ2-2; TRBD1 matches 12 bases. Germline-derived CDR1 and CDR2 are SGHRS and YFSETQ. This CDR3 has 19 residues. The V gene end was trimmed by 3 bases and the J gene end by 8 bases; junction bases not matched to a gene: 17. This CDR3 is CASSYYSPGQGAQAGELFF. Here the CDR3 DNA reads TGCGCCAGCAGCTATTATTCTCCGGGACAGGGGGCCCAGGCTGGGGAGCTGTTTTTT.

CDR3 amino acids: CSVRGQGIYEQYF. CDR3 bases: TGCAGCGTCAGGGGACAGGGGATCTACGAGCAGTACTTC. The V gene is TRBV29-1, the J gene TRBJ2-7; 10 nucleotides line up with TRBD1. V was pared by 6 bases and J by 3 bases, with 5 bases of the junction left unmatched. Germline CDR1 SQVTM, CDR2 ANQGSEA. This CDR3 has 13 residues.

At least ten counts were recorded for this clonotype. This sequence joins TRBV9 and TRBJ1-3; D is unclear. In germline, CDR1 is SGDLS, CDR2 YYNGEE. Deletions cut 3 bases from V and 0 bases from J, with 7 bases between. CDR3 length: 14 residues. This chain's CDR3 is CASSAGSSGNTIYF. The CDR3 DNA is TGTGCCAGCAGCGCCGGGAGCTCTGGAAACACCATATATTTT.

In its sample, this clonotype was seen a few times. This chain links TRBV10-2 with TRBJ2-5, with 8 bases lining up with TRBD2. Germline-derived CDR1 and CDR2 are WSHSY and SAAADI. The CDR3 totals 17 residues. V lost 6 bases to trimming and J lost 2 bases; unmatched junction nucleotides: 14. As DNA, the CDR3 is TGCGCCAGCAGGAGGGGGGTCCGGCGGGGGGCACAAGAGACCCAGTACTTC. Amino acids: CASRRGVRRGAQETQYF.

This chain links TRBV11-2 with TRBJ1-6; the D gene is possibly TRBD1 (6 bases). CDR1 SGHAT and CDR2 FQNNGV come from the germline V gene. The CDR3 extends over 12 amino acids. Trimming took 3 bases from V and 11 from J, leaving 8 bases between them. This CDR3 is CASSFQGTPLHF. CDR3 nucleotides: TGTGCCAGCAGCTTCCAGGGGACACCCCTCCACTTT.

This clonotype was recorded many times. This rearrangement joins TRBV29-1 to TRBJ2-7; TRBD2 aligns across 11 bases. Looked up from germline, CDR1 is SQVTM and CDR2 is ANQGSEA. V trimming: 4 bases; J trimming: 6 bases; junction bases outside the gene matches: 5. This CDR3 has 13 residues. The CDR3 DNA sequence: TGCAGCGTTGGATCCGGACTAGCGGGCGAGCAGTACTTC. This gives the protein CSVGSGLAGEQYF.

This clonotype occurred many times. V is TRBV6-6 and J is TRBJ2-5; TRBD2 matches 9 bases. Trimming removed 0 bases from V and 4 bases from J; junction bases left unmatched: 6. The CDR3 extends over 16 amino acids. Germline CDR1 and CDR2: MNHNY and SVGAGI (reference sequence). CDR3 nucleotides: TGTGCCAGCAGTTACTCCGGGCTAGCGGGAAGAGAGACCCAGTACTTC. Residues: CASSYSGLAGRETQYF.

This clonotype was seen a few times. The CDR3 reads CSASNSLRGGVETQYF. As DNA, the CDR3 is TGCAGTGCTAGCAATTCCCTCCGCGGGGGGGTAGAGACCCAGTACTTC. V usage is TRBV20-1 and J usage is TRBJ2-5; 9 nucleotides agree with TRBD2. Germline lookup yields CDR1 DFQATT and CDR2 SNEGSKA (reference sequence). The CDR3 totals 16 residues. V shed 3 bases and J 4 bases; nucleotides not matched to a gene: 12.

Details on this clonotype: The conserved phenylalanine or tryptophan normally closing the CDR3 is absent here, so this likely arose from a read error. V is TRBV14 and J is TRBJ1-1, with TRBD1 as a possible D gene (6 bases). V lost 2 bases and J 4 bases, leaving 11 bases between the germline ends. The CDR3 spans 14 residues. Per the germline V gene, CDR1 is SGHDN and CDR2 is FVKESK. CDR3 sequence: CASSQKGGITEAFC. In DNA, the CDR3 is TGTGCCAGCAGCCAAAAGGGGGGGATCACTGAAGCTTTCTGT.

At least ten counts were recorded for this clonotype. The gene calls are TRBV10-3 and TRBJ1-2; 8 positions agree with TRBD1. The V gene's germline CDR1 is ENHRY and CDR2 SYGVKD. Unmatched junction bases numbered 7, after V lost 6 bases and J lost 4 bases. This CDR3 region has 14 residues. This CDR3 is CAISPAGGFYGYTF. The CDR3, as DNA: TGTGCCATCAGCCCGGCAGGGGGCTTCTATGGCTACACCTTC.

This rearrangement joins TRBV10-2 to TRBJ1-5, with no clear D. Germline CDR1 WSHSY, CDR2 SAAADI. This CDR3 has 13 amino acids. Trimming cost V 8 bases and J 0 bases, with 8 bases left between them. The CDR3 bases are TGCGCCAGCCGACCTTATAGCAATCAGCCCCAGCATTTT. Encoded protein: CASRPYSNQPQHF.

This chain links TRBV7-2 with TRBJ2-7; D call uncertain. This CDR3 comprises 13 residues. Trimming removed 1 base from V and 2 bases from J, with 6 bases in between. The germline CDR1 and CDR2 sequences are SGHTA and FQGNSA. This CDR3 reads CASSLVWAYEQYF. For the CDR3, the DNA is TGTGCCAGCAGCTTAGTGTGGGCCTACGAGCAGTACTTC.

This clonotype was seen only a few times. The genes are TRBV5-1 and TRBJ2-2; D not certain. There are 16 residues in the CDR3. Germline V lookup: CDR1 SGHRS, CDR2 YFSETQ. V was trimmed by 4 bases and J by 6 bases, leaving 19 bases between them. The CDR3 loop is CASSTGVGRSAGELFF. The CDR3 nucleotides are TGCGCCAGCAGCACCGGCGTCGGGCGGTCCGCCGGGGAGCTGTTTTTT. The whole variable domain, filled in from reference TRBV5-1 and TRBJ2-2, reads KAGVTQTPRYLIKTRGQQVTLSCSPISGHRSVSWYQQTPGQGLQFLFEYFSETQRNKGNFPGRFSGRQFSNSRSEMNVSTLELGDSALYLCASSTGVGRSAGELFFGEGSRLTVL.

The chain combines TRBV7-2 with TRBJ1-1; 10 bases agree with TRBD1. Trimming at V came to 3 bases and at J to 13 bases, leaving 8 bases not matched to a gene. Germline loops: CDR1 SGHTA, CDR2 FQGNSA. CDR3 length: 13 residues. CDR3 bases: TGTGCCAGCAGCTTGGGGGGTGGGGACAGGGGTTTCTTT. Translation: CASSLGGGDRGFF.

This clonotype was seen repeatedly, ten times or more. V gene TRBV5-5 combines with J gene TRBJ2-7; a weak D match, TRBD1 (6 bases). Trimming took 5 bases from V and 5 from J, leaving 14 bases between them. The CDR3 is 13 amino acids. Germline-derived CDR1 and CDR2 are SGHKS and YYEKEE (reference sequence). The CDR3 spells CASSASGAHEQYF. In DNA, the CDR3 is TGTGCCAGCAGTGCATCAGGGGCCCACGAGCAGTACTTC.

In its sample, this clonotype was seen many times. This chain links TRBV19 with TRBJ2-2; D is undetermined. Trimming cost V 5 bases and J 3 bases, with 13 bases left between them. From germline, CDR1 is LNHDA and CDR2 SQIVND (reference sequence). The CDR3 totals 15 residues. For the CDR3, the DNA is TGTGCCAGTAGTCCAAGGAATTGGCACACCGGGGAGCTGTTTTTT. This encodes CASSPRNWHTGELFF. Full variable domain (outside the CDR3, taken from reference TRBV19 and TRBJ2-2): DGGITQSPKYLFRKEGQNVTLSCEQNLNHDAMYWYRQDPGQGLRLIYYSQIVNDFQKGDIAEGYSVSREKKESFPLTVTSAQKNPTAFYLCASSPRNWHTGELFFGEGSRLTVL.

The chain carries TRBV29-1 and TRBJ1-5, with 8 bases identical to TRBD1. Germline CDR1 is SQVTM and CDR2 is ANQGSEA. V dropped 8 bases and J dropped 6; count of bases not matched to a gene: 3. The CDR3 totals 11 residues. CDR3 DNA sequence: TGCAGCTCAGGACAGGGTCAGCCCCAGCATTTT. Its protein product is CSSGQGQPQHF.

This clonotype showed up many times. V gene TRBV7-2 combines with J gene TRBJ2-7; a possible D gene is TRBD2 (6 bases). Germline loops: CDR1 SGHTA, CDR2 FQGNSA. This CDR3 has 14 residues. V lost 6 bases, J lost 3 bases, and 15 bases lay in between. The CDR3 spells CASSPRTGVYEQYF. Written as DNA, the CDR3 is TGTGCCAGCAGTCCCCGGACGGGAGTCTACGAGCAGTACTTC. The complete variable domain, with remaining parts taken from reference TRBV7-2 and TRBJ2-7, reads GAGVSQSPSNKVTEKGKDVELRCDPISGHTALYWYRQSLGQGLEFLIYFQGNSAPDKSGLPSDRFSAERTGGSVSTLTIQRTQQEDSAVYLCASSPRTGVYEQYFGPGTRLTVT.